The 18 T cell receptor beta chains below all came from one sample that was sequenced in a study of early T cells in non-severe SARS-CoV-2 infection. TCRdb reprocessed the 5' RACE reads with MiXCR, giving one entry per CDR3 protein. The sample contains approximately 80,000 distinct CDR3 sequences, around 11% of which appear only once. The material was whole blood, obtained at baseline. These receptors were collected from an adult who was a healthcare worker with PCR-confirmed SARS-CoV-2 infection or an uninfected control (not recorded which).

This clonotype appeared many times. The rearrangement uses TRBV20-1 and TRBJ2-7, with 9 bases identical to TRBD2. The CDR3 contains 15 residues. Germline lookup yields CDR1 DFQATT and CDR2 SNEGSKA (reference sequence). V lost 0 bases and J lost 0; bases outside the gene matches: 3. CDR3 sequence: CSARDSGGSSYEQYF. The CDR3 DNA follows: TGCAGTGCTAGAGACAGCGGGGGGAGCTCCTACGAGCAGTACTTC.

This clonotype was detected a few times. The CDR3 reads CSVEDYPDPQQYF. CDR3 in DNA: TGCAGCGTTGAAGACTACCCCGACCCGCAGCAGTACTTC. The chain links TRBV29-1 to TRBJ2-7; D ambiguous. Germline V gives CDR1 SQVTM, CDR2 ANQGSEA. The V and J ends lost 0 bases and 8 bases respectively, with 14 bases between them. CDR3 length: 13 amino acids.

The genes are TRBV3-1 and TRBJ2-2; 10 bases match TRBD2. The CDR3 sequence is 18 residues long. J lost 5 bases, V lost 0 bases, and 9 bases had no gene match. The germline V gene encodes CDR1 LGHDT and CDR2 YNNKEL (reference sequence). This chain's CDR3 is CASSQDLAGAEYTGELFF. CDR3 coding DNA: TGTGCCAGCAGCCAAGATCTAGCGGGGGCTGAATATACCGGGGAGCTGTTTTTT. The variable domain in full, with the rest retrieved from reference TRBV3-1 and TRBJ2-2, is DTAVSQTPKYLVTQMGNDKSIKCEQNLGHDTMYWYKQDSKKFLKIMFSYNNKELIINETVPNRFSPKSPDKAHLNLHINSLELGDSAVYFCASSQDLAGAEYTGELFFGEGSRLTVL.

This clonotype was seen a handful of times. The chain has TRBV9 and TRBJ1-3, with unresolved D. V dropped 0 bases and J dropped 0 bases, with 7 bases sitting between them. CDR1 is SGDLS and CDR2 is YYNGEE in the germline V gene. There are 15 residues in the CDR3. The CDR3 here is CASSVVADSGNTIYF. In DNA, the CDR3 is TGTGCCAGCAGCGTAGTAGCGGACTCTGGAAACACCATATATTTT.

In its sample, this clonotype was seen many times. The V and J genes are TRBV6-6 and TRBJ2-3; D is uncertain. V dropped 7 bases and J dropped 2 bases, with 7 bases sitting between them. CDR3 length equals 12 residues. CDR1 and CDR2 from the germline V gene are MNHNY and SVGAGI (reference sequence). The DNA for the CDR3 is TGTGCCAGCATGGTGGCCACAGATACGCAGTATTTT. It codes for CASMVATDTQYF.

This clonotype was counted only a few times. The rearrangement joins TRBV19 to TRBJ1-5; TRBD1 aligns across 9 bases. CDR1 LNHDA and CDR2 SQIVND come from the germline V gene (reference sequence). The CDR3 has 15 residues. V gave up 5 bases and J gave up 6 bases; unmatched junction bases: 8. The chain's CDR3 is CASSPWDRDTQPQHF. CDR3 sequence (DNA): TGTGCCAGTAGTCCCTGGGACAGGGATACTCAGCCCCAGCATTTT.

This clonotype was picked up many times. The chain recombines TRBV6-4 with TRBJ2-2, with a weak D call TRBD1 (6 bases). The CDR3 extends over 15 amino acids. Per the germline V gene, CDR1 is MRHNA and CDR2 is SNTAGT. The V gene lost 1 base and the J gene lost 5 bases, with 11 bases spanning the gap. CDR3 amino acids: CASSDFSGETGELFF. Written as DNA, the CDR3 is TGTGCCAGCAGTGACTTTTCAGGGGAGACCGGGGAGCTGTTTTTT.

The rearrangement links TRBV6-5 to TRBJ1-3; D possibly corresponds to TRBD1 (5 bases). Trimming removed 2 bases from V and 4 bases from J, with 15 bases in between. The CDR3 has 16 amino acids. Germline CDR1 reads MNHEY; CDR2 reads SVGAGI. The CDR3 bases are TGTGCCAGCAGTTACAGCCCAAGGGGCGAGGGAAACACCATATATTTT. Protein: CASSYSPRGEGNTIYF.

This sequence joins TRBV5-5 and TRBJ1-2; D possibly corresponds to TRBD1 (5 bases). CDR3 length equals 14 residues. Trimming stripped 2 bases from V and 5 bases from J, with 13 bases between. Germline V gives CDR1 SGHKS, CDR2 YYEKEE (reference sequence). The chain's CDR3 is CASSFRAEGYGYTF. In nucleotides, the CDR3 is TGTGCCAGCAGCTTCAGGGCCGAGGGTTATGGCTACACCTTC.

This clonotype was detected many times. The chain combines TRBV3-1 with TRBJ2-3; no definite D call. The length of the CDR3 is 14 residues. Per the germline V gene, CDR1 is LGHDT and CDR2 is YNNKEL (reference sequence). V lost 0 bases and J 1 base, leaving 5 bases between the germline ends. The chain's CDR3 is CASSQDPRTDTQYF. CDR3 nucleotide sequence: TGTGCCAGCAGCCAAGATCCACGCACAGATACGCAGTATTTT.

The V call is TRBV29-1, the J call TRBJ2-7; perhaps TRBD1 as D (6 bases). V was pared by 4 bases and J by 6 bases, with 13 bases between. The CDR3 contains 12 residues. Germline V lookup: CDR1 SQVTM, CDR2 ANQGSEA. CDR3 sequence: CSVGRGGGEQYF. CDR3 DNA: TGCAGCGTTGGCAGGGGTGGGGGCGAGCAGTACTTC.

This clonotype was observed a handful of times. J is TRBJ2-5 and V is TRBV7-8; D gene uncertain. Germline V CDR1 and CDR2: SGHVS, FQNEAQ. V was pared by 5 bases and J by 2 bases, with 12 bases between. CDR3 length: 14 amino acids. CDR3 in amino acids: CASSNYIRQETQYF. DNA of the CDR3: TGTGCCAGCAGCAACTATATAAGACAAGAGACCCAGTACTTC.

Relative to its sample, this clonotype is medium-sized. The rearrangement uses TRBV11-2 and TRBJ2-3; 8 positions match TRBD1. Germline V gene lookup returns CDR1 SGHAT and CDR2 FQNNGV. V shed 5 bases, J shed 5 bases, and the junction held 9 bases outside the gene matches. This CDR3 contains 15 residues. The chain's CDR3 is CASSHRQGLGDTQYF. CDR3 DNA: TGTGCCAGCAGCCACCGACAGGGGCTCGGAGATACGCAGTATTTT.

The rearrangement joins TRBV18 to TRBJ2-7; 8 nucleotides match TRBD1. J gave up 7 bases and V 6 bases, and 14 bases lay outside the gene matches. CDR3 length equals 15 residues. The V gene's germline CDR1 is KGHSH and CDR2 LQKENI. DNA of the CDR3: TGTGCCAGCTCCAGAGGCCGGGACAGGTCGGAGGAGCAGTACTTC. Protein sequence: CASSRGRDRSEEQYF.

This clonotype was seen at least ten times. The rearrangement links TRBV3-1 to TRBJ2-7; possibly TRBD1 for D (5 bases). The CDR3 is 15 residues long. Germline V gene sequence: CDR1 LGHDT, CDR2 YNNKEL (reference sequence). Between the trimmed V and J ends, which lost 0 bases and 5 bases, there was a span of 14 bases. CDR3 protein: CASSQDSVGVNEQYF. The CDR3, as DNA: TGTGCCAGCAGCCAAGATTCAGTAGGGGTCAACGAGCAGTACTTC.

This clonotype was observed many times. The genes are TRBV5-1 and TRBJ2-3; 10 bases match TRBD2. The germline V gene has CDR1 SGHRS and CDR2 YFSETQ. The CDR3 consists of 16 residues. V lost 5 bases, J lost 6 bases, and 12 bases stayed unmatched. CDR3 in DNA: TGCGCCAGCAGTCCCATCTCTAGCGGGGGTTCGGATACGCAGTATTTT. Its translation is CASSPISSGGSDTQYF.

This clonotype was counted a few times. The chain links TRBV20-1 to TRBJ2-1; TRBD1 is a possible D gene (6 bases). This CDR3 has 12 amino acids. Trimming removed 7 bases from V and 4 bases from J, with 11 bases in between. The V gene's germline CDR1 is DFQATT and CDR2 SNEGSKA (reference sequence). In nucleotides, the CDR3 is TGCAGTGGTAGGACAGCATACAATGAGCAGTTCTTC. Amino acids: CSGRTAYNEQFF.

This clonotype was seen at least ten times. J is TRBJ1-5 and V is TRBV30; 8 bases line up with TRBD1. Germline V gene sequence: CDR1 GTSNPN, CDR2 SVGIG (reference sequence). Germline trimming cut 1 base from V and 10 bases from J; bases unmatched to any gene: 9. The CDR3 runs 14 residues. CDR3: CAWSATGTGGPQHF. CDR3 DNA: TGTGCCTGGAGTGCTACCGGGACAGGCGGCCCCCAGCATTTT.